Each of the 7 T cell receptor beta chains below was sequenced from the same sample in a study of T cell changes during pregnancy in multiple sclerosis. The repertoire was sequenced with immunoSEQ multiplex PCR; TCRdb's copy has only in-frame clones and lacks some. The sample includes 60,000 to 85,000 clones, under 95% of them seen just once. The sample consisted of peripheral blood, taken in the second trimester of pregnancy. These receptors all come from a female donor in good health, enrolled as a control in a pregnancy study.

The gene calls are TRBV28 and TRBJ1-2, with TRBD1 matching over 9 bases. From germline, CDR1 is MDHEN and CDR2 SYDVKM. The V gene end was trimmed by 5 bases and the J gene end by 8 bases; junction bases not matched to a gene: 9. The CDR3 length is 14 residues. CDR3 coding DNA: TGTGCCAGCAGTGACGGACAGGGGATGGAAGGCTACACCTTC. It is translated as CASSDGQGMEGYTF.

The V and J genes are TRBV1 and TRBJ1-2; the table gives TRBD1 as D, unverified against the DNA. TRBV1 counts as a pseudogene. The CDR3 consists of 14 residues. The CDR3 spells CTSGTCRTGNGYTF. The CDR3 bases are TGCACCAGCGGGACGTGTAGGACAGGGAATGGCTACACCTTC.

The V gene is TRBV6-4, the J gene TRBJ1-1; D possibly corresponds to TRBD1 (6 bases). Germline V gives CDR1 MRHNA, CDR2 SNTAGT. Trimming shortened V by 6 bases and J by 0 bases, and 14 bases separated the two germline ends. The CDR3 loop spans 15 amino acids. This CDR3 is CASRGTFGMNTEAFF. The CDR3 nucleotides read TGTGCCAGCAGAGGGACATTTGGCATGAACACTGAAGCTTTCTTT.

The chain links TRBV4-1 to TRBJ1-3; 10 nucleotides agree with TRBD1. This CDR3 is built from 17 residues. The J segment lost 5 bases and the V segment lost 3 bases, leaving 10 bases of the junction unmatched. Per germline, CDR1 MGHRA and CDR2 YSYEKL. The DNA of the CDR3 is TGCGCCAGCAGCCAGGGACTACCGGGACAGGGGAGAAACACCATATATTTT. Its translation is CASSQGLPGQGRNTIYF.

This clone was found once. CDR3 sequence (DNA): TGTGCCAGCAGTTTAACCGGGACTAGCGGCACCTACGAGCAGTACTTC. It translates to CASSLTGTSGTYEQYF. The chain joins TRBV28 to TRBJ2-7; 11 nucleotides align to TRBD2. Germline V gives CDR1 MDHEN, CDR2 SYDVKM. The junction had 5 bases not matched to a gene; V was cut back by 2 bases and J by 2 bases. The CDR3 has 16 amino acids.

CDR3 sequence (DNA): TGCAGCGTGCAGGGGCCCTACGAGCAGTACTTC. Its protein is CSVQGPYEQYF. The chain has TRBV29-1 and TRBJ2-7, with D possibly being TRBD1 (6 bases). The CDR3 covers 11 residues. The germline CDR1 and CDR2 sequences are SQVTM and ANQGSEA. Trimming took 6 bases from V and 2 from J, leaving 8 bases between them.

The CDR3: CASSLEDWRPFGQFF. The CDR3 region has the DNA TGCGCCAGCAGCTTGGAAGACTGGCGGCCCTTTGGGCAGTTCTTC. V gene TRBV5-1 combines with J gene TRBJ2-1, with D hard to call. The V end lost 0 bases, the J end lost 12 bases, and 19 bases lay between the germline ends. The CDR3 extends over 15 amino acids. Germline values: CDR1 SGHRS, CDR2 YFSETQ.